This entry lists 21 T cell receptor beta chains sequenced from one sample in a study of regulatory T cells in long-lasting Graves disease. Time point of the sample: persistent/refractory GD, antithyroid drugs over 5 years with positive TRAb. Following extraction of RNA from PBMCs, that RNA was used to make the TCR library. According to the study, TCR beta libraries were built with iRepertoire HTBI primers and CDR3-region Arm-PCR. Each CDR3 protein is one row after TCRdb ran MiXCR on the multiplex PCR reads. The sample carries over 350,000 distinct CDR3 sequences, roughly 20% recorded once. The starting material was peripheral blood mononuclear cells (PBMCs), obtained when the disease was refractory, from a patient treated with antithyroid drugs. These receptors all stem from a female donor with Graves disease.

Comment on this clonotype: This may arise from a read error, as a much more abundant clone is one base away. The CDR3 carries no conserved terminal phenylalanine or tryptophan, so it likely arises from a read error. The chain couples TRBV6-1 to TRBJ1-1; no firm D call. The germline V gene has CDR1 MNHNS and CDR2 SASEGT. The CDR3 is 11 residues long. V lost 3 bases and J 3 bases, leaving 2 bases between the germline ends. CDR3 DNA: TGTGCCAGCAGTGATTACACTGAAGCTTTCCTT. This encodes CASSDYTEAFL.

The genes are TRBV12-3 or TRBV12-4 and TRBJ2-7; perhaps TRBD2 as D (5 bases). This CDR3 is built from 21 residues. Trimming shortened V by 5 bases and J by 6 bases, and 38 bases separated the two germline ends. The CDR3 DNA reads TGTGCCAGCAGTCCTCTCCCACAGCTTTCTTTCTCTTTAGCGAGACCGAGCGAGCAGTACTTC. Its protein is CASSPLPQLSFSLARPSEQYF.

This clonotype has just a few counts. This chain uses TRBV9 with TRBJ1-1; TRBD1 agrees at 8 bases. Germline loops: CDR1 SGDLS, CDR2 YYNGEE. V dropped 0 bases and J dropped 4; count of bases not matched to a gene: 2. The CDR3 spans 14 residues. DNA of the CDR3: TGTGCCAGCAGCGTAGGGACAGGGTTCACTGAAGCTTTCTTT. It yields the protein CASSVGTGFTEAFF.

This clonotype showed up many times. The chain uses TRBV7-2 and TRBJ2-5; possible D gene TRBD1, 7 bases. The ends were cut back, 5 bases at V and 5 bases at J, with 18 bases in the middle. Germline V CDR1 and CDR2: SGHTA, FQGNSA. The CDR3 runs to 15 residues. The DNA for the CDR3 is TGTGCCAGCAGCCCTCAGGGGGGCCCCTGGGAGACCCAGTACTTC. It yields the protein CASSPQGGPWETQYF.

The V gene is TRBV7-9, the J gene TRBJ1-1; no firm D call. Deletions cut 1 base from V and 7 bases from J, with 7 bases between. This CDR3 spans 12 amino acids. CDR1 SEHNR and CDR2 FQNEAQ come from the germline V gene (reference sequence). CDR3 amino acids: CASSLVTNEAFF. CDR3 DNA: TGTGCCAGCAGCTTAGTGACAAATGAAGCTTTCTTT. Variable domain in full (rest from reference TRBV7-9 and TRBJ1-1): DTGVSQNPRHKITKRGQNVTFRCDPISEHNRLYWYRQTLGQGPEFLTYFQNEAQLEKSRLLSDRFSAERPKGSFSTLEIQRTEQGDSAMYLCASSLVTNEAFFGQGTRLTVV.

This clonotype was detected a few times. The rearrangement uses TRBV27 and TRBJ2-2; 9 bases match TRBD2. Germline CDR1 MNHEY, CDR2 SMNVEV (reference sequence). The CDR3 contains 18 residues. V trimming: 2 bases; J trimming: 6 bases; junction bases outside the gene matches: 13. The CDR3 bases are TGTGCCAGCAGTTTAATAGTCCCCTCCCGACTAGCGGCCGGGGAGCTGTTTTTT. Protein sequence: CASSLIVPSRLAAGELFF.

This clonotype was found a few times. This chain connects TRBV5-1 to TRBJ2-3; tentatively, D is TRBD1 (6 bases). The germline V gene has CDR1 SGHRS and CDR2 YFSETQ. The CDR3 covers 14 residues. V lost 0 bases and J 6 bases, leaving 11 bases between the germline ends. CDR3 protein: CASSLVRGGDTQYF. In DNA form, the CDR3 reads TGCGCCAGCAGCTTGGTCAGGGGTGGGGATACGCAGTATTTT.

This chain joins TRBV19 and TRBJ1-1; D is unclear. The CDR3 contains 12 residues. Germline loops: CDR1 LNHDA, CDR2 SQIVND (reference sequence). Trimming removed 3 bases from V and 8 bases from J, with 10 bases in between. The CDR3 loop is CASSIFGWEAFF. The DNA for the CDR3 is TGTGCCAGTAGTATCTTCGGGTGGGAAGCTTTCTTT.

The chain links TRBV7-2 to TRBJ1-5; D may be TRBD1 (6 bases). This CDR3 contains 13 residues. Deletions cut 4 bases from V and 7 bases from J, with 11 bases between. CDR1 SGHTA and CDR2 FQGNSA come from the germline V gene. The CDR3 DNA reads as TGTGCCAGCAGCTACGGACAGAAACAGCCCCAGCATTTT. This translates into CASSYGQKQPQHF.

V usage is TRBV14 and J usage is TRBJ1-2, with D tentatively TRBD1 (5 bases). Trimming removed 4 bases at V and 7 bases at J, with 16 bases between. The CDR3 is 14 residues long. The germline V gene has CDR1 SGHDN and CDR2 FVKESK. CDR3 nucleotides: TGTGCCAGCAGCCTTACATCAAGGGGCCTTGGCTACACCTTC. The encoded protein is CASSLTSRGLGYTF.

This clonotype was observed many times. This chain uses TRBV30 with TRBJ2-7, with TRBD2 matching 12 bases. Germline values: CDR1 GTSNPN, CDR2 SVGIG (reference sequence). V trimming: 4 bases; J trimming: 3 bases; junction bases outside the gene matches: 1. This CDR3 comprises 13 residues. CDR3 nucleotides: TGTGCCTGGACACTAGCGGGAGGCTACGAGCAGTACTTC. This sequence encodes CAWTLAGGYEQYF.

This clonotype was observed a handful of times. The chain is built from TRBV19 and TRBJ2-5; weak D call: TRBD1 (6 bases). Germline loops: CDR1 LNHDA, CDR2 SQIVND (reference sequence). The CDR3 is 15 amino acids. Trimming took 0 bases from V and 5 from J, leaving 13 bases between them. In DNA, the CDR3 is TGTGCCAGTAGTATAGAAACAGGGAGTTCGGAGACCCAGTACTTC. Its protein product is CASSIETGSSETQYF.

V is TRBV12-3 or TRBV12-4 and J is TRBJ1-6; 7 nucleotides line up with TRBD1. This CDR3 spans 15 amino acids. With 5 bases clipped from V and 7 bases from J, the junction kept 8 bases outside the gene matches. The CDR3 DNA is TGTGCCAGCAGTCCCAGGGGGGGTGTCAATTCACCCCTCCACTTT. This sequence encodes CASSPRGGVNSPLHF.

This clonotype was found a few times. J is TRBJ2-7 and V is TRBV29-1, with D uncertain. The V and J ends lost 4 bases and 5 bases respectively, with 9 bases between them. This CDR3 has 11 amino acids. From germline, CDR1 is SQVTM and CDR2 ANQGSEA. In DNA form, the CDR3 reads TGCAGCGTTGCTCGAGCGAACGAGCAGTACTTC. The encoded protein is CSVARANEQYF.

This clonotype was seen at least ten times. The chain uses TRBV29-1 and TRBJ1-1, with 7 bases identical to TRBD1. The trim removed 6 bases at V and 4 bases at J, leaving 8 bases unmatched. The germline V gene encodes CDR1 SQVTM and CDR2 ANQGSEA. This CDR3 is 13 amino acids long. The CDR3 DNA is TGCAGCGTACAGGGGTTCGTGTTCACTGAAGCTTTCTTT. Translating gives CSVQGFVFTEAFF.

This clonotype turned up a few times. This chain connects TRBV9 to TRBJ2-7, with D maybe TRBD2 (7 bases). The CDR3 runs to 12 residues. Germline loops: CDR1 SGDLS, CDR2 YYNGEE. The V end was cut by 4 bases, the J end by 5 bases, with 10 bases between. The CDR3 spells CASSPGGDEQYF. CDR3 bases: TGTGCCAGCAGCCCGGGGGGCGACGAGCAGTACTTC.

This clonotype was found many times. This sequence joins TRBV7-9 and TRBJ2-2; D possibly corresponds to TRBD2 (6 bases). CDR1 is SEHNR and CDR2 is FQNEAQ in the germline V gene (reference sequence). Deletions cut 2 bases from V and 0 bases from J, with 10 bases between. The CDR3 contains 16 residues. In nucleotides, the CDR3 is TGTGCCAGCAGCTTATACGGGGGAGCGAACACCGGGGAGCTGTTTTTT. Translation gives CASSLYGGANTGELFF.

With respect to this clonotype: This may be a read error, as it is one base from a much larger clone. The genes are TRBV12-3 or TRBV12-4 and TRBJ1-2; no clear D gene. The CDR3 covers 13 residues. In DNA form, the CDR3 reads TGTGCCGGCAGTACGGGTCTAAACTATGGCTACACCTTC. Amino acids: CAGSTGLNYGYTF.

The table lists this clonotype with many counts. The rearrangement uses TRBV20-1 and TRBJ1-1; no clear D. V shed 6 bases and J shed 1 base, with 12 bases lying between them. The germline gives CDR1 DFQATT, CDR2 SNEGSKA (reference sequence). The length of the CDR3 is 13 residues. The CDR3 region is CSAQRAGNTEAFF. CDR3 nucleotide sequence: TGCAGTGCCCAAAGGGCAGGGAACACTGAAGCTTTCTTT.

The V and J genes are TRBV12-3 or TRBV12-4 and TRBJ2-3; TRBD2 aligns across 10 bases. The CDR3 sequence is 15 residues long. Trimming removed 6 bases from V and 6 bases from J; junction bases left unmatched: 9. The CDR3 DNA is TGTGCCAGCAGGCCTAGCGGGAGTATGGGGGATACGCAGTATTTT. Translation: CASRPSGSMGDTQYF.

This clonotype was seen a few times. The chain has TRBV20-1 and TRBJ2-5, with 8 nucleotides matching TRBD2. The trim removed 6 bases at V and 4 bases at J, leaving 13 bases unmatched. This CDR3 has 15 residues. Germline CDR1 DFQATT, CDR2 SNEGSKA (reference sequence). The CDR3 is CSAEGLAGGVETQYF. Here the CDR3 DNA reads TGCAGTGCCGAAGGGCTGGCGGGGGGTGTAGAGACCCAGTACTTC.